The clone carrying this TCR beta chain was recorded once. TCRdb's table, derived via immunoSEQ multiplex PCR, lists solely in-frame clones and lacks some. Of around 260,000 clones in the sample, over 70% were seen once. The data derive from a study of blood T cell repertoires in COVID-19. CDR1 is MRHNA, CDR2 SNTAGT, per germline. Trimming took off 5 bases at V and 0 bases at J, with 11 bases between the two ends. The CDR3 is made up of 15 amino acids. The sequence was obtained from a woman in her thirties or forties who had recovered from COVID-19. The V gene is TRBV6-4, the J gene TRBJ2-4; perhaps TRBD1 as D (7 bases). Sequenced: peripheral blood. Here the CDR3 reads CASSYRGLAKNIQYF. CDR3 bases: TGTGCCAGCAGTTACAGGGGACTAGCCAAAAACATTCAGTACTTC.